The rows below give T cell receptor beta chains drawn from one sample of a study of blood T cell repertoires in COVID-19. Sequencing used immunoSEQ multiplex PCR; TCRdb keeps in-frame clones, though not all of them. The sample lists about 250,000 clones, 87% occurring once. What was sequenced was peripheral blood. The receptor set was obtained from a man between 18 and 35 years old with active or convalescent COVID-19. Both conserved end residues are part of each CDR3.

V gene | CDR3 protein
TRBV7-2 | CASSSISGTGFVFSEKLFF
TRBV10-2 | CASSEGARAGYTF
TRBV6-6 | CASSDRSINTEAFF
TRBV6-5 | CASSYSHRGGYTF
TRBV3-1/TRBV3-2 | CASSYRDYTQYF
TRBV7-2 | CASSLTGVQETQYF
TRBV15 | CATSSYWDSNNSPLHF
TRBV7-3 | CASSPGGGRGRNEQFF
TRBV9 | CASSAGTSVDYEQFF
TRBV5-4 | CASSLGTSGGAPTGELFF
TRBV21-1 | CASSKATVEWTEAFF
TRBV4-1 | CASSPVGGIVSGNTIYF
TRBV7-2 | CASSLKREFSGNTIYF
TRBV19 | CASSIPSAGNTIYF
TRBV19 | CASSSYQGARNIQYF
TRBV11-1 | CASSPEDRALTGELFF
TRBV19 | CASSQGKVFF
TRBV27 | CASSLFFRDTEAFF
TRBV6-5 | CASSRTFTDTQYF
TRBV28 | CASSLVGQGLMNTEAFF
TRBV19 | CASRTGTASGYTF
TRBV28 | CASSRDRGPNYGYTF
TRBV7-3 | CASSLGAWTGAGELFF
TRBV7-2 | CASSLTSRANQPQHF
TRBV10-3 | CAISRTGAYEQYF
TRBV28 | CASSRTSGLVDTQYF
TRBV6-5 | CASRLAGGFETQYF
TRBV28 | CASTLSRTDTQYF
TRBV10-2 | CASRPGQTYEQYF